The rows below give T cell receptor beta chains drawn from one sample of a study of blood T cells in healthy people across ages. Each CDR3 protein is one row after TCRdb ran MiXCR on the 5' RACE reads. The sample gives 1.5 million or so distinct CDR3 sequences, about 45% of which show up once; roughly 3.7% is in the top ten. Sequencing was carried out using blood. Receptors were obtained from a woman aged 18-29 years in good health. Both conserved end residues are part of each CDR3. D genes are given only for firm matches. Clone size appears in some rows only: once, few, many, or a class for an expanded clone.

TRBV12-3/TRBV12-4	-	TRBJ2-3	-	CASSLVIEVSFDTQYF	TGTGCCAGCAGTTTAGTAATAGAGGTCAGCTTTGATACGCAGTATTTT
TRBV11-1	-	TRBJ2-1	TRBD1	CASTQGDRAHNEQFF	TGTGCCAGCACCCAGGGGGACAGGGCCCACAATGAGCAGTTCTTC
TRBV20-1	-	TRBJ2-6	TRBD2	CSARLLAGSGANVLTF	TGCAGTGCTAGATTGTTAGCGGGGTCTGGGGCCAACGTCCTGACTTTC
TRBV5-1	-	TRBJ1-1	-	CASSKDPDTEAFF	TGCGCCAGCAGCAAGGACCCGGACACTGAAGCTTTCTTT
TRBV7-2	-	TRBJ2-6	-	CAGSSQGLLSGANVLTF	TGTGCCGGCAGCTCTCAGGGACTTTTATCTGGGGCCAACGTCCTGACTTTC
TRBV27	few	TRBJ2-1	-	CASSWVGLADYNEQFF	TGTGCCAGCAGTTGGGTCGGCCTAGCCGACTACAATGAGCAGTTCTTC
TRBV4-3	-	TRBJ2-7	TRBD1	CASSQDGGTGSQQYF	TGCGCCAGCAGCCAAGATGGCGGGACAGGGTCCCAGCAGTACTTC
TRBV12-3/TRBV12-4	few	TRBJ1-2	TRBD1	CASSSQGASRGYTF	TGTGCCAGCAGTTCACAGGGGGCATCTCGGGGCTACACCTTC
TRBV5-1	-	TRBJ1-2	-	CASSPSTGIDGYTF	TGCGCCAGCAGCCCCTCAACAGGGATCGATGGCTACACCTTC
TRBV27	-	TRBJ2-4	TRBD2	CASSPLASGVKNIQYF	TGTGCCAGCAGTCCACTGGCCAGCGGGGTCAAAAACATTCAGTACTTC
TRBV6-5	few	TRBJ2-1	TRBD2	CASSYGEGSVSYNEQFF	TGTGCCAGCAGTTACGGGGAGGGAAGCGTCTCCTACAATGAGCAGTTCTTC
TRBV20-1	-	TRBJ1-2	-	CSARETGSYGYTF	TGCAGTGCTAGAGAAACAGGAAGCTATGGCTACACCTTC
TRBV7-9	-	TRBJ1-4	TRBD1	CASSFTYRGTDEKLFF	TGTGCCAGCAGCTTCACCTACAGGGGGACGGATGAAAAACTGTTTTTT
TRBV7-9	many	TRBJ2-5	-	CASSLVANEQYF	TGTGCCAGCAGCTTAGTAGCGAATGAGCAGTACTTC
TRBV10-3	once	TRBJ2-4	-	CAISDEGQGKNIQYF	TGTGCCATCAGTGACGAAGGGCAGGGCAAAAACATTCAGTACTTC
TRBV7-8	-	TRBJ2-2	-	CASSFGGLAGELFF	TGTGCCAGCAGCTTTGGGGGTTTGGCCGGGGAGCTGTTTTTT